This T cell receptor (beta chain) comes out of a study of shared clonotypes between healthy human individuals. Naive CD8 cells lacked CD45RO, underwent positive selection for CCR7 and left out terminally differentiated effector memory CD45RA+ cells. CDR3 length: 14 residues. Trimming removed 1 base at V and 5 bases at J, with 11 bases between. Germline V CDR1 and CDR2: MNHEY, SMNVEV (reference sequence). Regarding this clone: As yet, its antigen is unknown.

Study-level findings and limits: Among a few donors, about 4.6% of naive CD4 clonotypes were found in common. Genetic and exposure-history diversity was limited by the small donor number. Non-shared clonotypes showed lower generation probabilities than clonotypes common to all four donors.

Libraries were prepared by immunoSEQ multiplex PCR; TCRdb keeps only in-frame clonotypes and omits some of them. This table holds around 2.1 million clones, approximately 94% found once. The specimen sequenced was naive CD8+ T cells from PBMCs. This TCR came from a man between 18 and 35 years old in good health. Some clones in this sample may be carry-over from other donors' samples. The V gene is TRBV27, the J gene TRBJ2-5; weak D call: TRBD1 (5 bases). The CDR3 sequence: CASSLWQGSETQYF. DNA of the CDR3: TGTGCCAGCAGTTTATGGCAGGGCAGCGAGACCCAGTACTTC.